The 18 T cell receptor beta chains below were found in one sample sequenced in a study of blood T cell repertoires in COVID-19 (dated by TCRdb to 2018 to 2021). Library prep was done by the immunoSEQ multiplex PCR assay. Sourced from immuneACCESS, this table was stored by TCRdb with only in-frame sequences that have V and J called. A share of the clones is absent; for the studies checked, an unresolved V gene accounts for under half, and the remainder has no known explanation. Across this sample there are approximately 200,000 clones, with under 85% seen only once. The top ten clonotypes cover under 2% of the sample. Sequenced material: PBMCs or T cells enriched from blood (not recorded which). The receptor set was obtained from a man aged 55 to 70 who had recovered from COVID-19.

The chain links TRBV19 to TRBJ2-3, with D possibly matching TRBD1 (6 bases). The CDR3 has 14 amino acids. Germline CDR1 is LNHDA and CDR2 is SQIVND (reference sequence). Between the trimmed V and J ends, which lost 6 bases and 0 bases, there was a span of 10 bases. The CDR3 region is CASRGQISTDTQYF. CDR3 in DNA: TGTGCCAGTAGGGGACAAATTAGCACAGATACGCAGTATTTT.

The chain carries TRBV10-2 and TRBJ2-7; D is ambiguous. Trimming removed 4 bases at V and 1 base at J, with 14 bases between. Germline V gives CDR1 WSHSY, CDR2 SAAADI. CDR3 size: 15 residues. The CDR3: CASSGRLVTSYEQYF. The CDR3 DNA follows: TGCGCCAGCAGTGGACGTCTAGTCACGTCCTACGAGCAGTACTTC.

Here the CDR3 reads CASVSGDGYPGELFF. CDR3 coding DNA: TGTGCTAGTGTTTCGGGGGACGGATATCCCGGGGAGCTGTTTTTT. The chain joins TRBV12-5 to TRBJ2-2; tentatively, D is TRBD2 (6 bases). V shed 7 bases and J shed 6 bases, with 18 bases lying between them. Germline-derived CDR1 and CDR2 are LGHNT and FRNRAP. This CDR3 is built from 15 residues.

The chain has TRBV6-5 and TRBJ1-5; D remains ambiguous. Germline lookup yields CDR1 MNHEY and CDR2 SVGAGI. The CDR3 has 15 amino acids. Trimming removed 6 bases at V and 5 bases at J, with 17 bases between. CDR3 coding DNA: TGTGCCAGCAGCCTGGCGGAACCGAGGGATCAGCCCCAGCATTTT. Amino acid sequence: CASSLAEPRDQPQHF.

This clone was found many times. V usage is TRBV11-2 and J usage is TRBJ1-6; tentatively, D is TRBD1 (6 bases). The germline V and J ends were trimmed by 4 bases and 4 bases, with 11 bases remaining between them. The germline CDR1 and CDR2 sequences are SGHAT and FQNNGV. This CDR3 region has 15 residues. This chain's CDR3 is CASSSLGQYNSPLHF. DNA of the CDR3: TGTGCCAGCAGCTCCCTCGGACAGTATAATTCACCCCTCCACTTT.

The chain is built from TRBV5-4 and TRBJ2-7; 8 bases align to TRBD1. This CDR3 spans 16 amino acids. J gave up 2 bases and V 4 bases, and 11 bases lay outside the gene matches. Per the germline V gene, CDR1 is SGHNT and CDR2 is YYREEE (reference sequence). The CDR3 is CASSAPGQGSTYEQYF. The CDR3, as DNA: TGTGCCAGCAGCGCACCTGGACAGGGATCAACCTACGAGCAGTACTTC.

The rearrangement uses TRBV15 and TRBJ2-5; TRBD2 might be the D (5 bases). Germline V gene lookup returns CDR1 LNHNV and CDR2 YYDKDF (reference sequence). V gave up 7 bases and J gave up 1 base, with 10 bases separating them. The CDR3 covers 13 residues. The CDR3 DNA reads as TGTGCCACCACGGGCAGCGGCCAAGAGACCCAGTACTTC. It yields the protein CATTGSGQETQYF.

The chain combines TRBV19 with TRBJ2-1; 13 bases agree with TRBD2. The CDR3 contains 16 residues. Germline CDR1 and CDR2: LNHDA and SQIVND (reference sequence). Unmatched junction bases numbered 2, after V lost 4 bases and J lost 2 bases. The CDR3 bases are TGTGCCAGTAGTAGGACTAGCGGGGGACCCTACAATGAGCAGTTCTTC. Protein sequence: CASSRTSGGPYNEQFF.

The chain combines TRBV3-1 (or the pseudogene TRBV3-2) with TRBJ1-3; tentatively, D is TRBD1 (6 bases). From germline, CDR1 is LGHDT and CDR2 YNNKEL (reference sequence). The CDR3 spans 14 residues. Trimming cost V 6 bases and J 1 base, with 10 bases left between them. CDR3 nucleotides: TGTGCCAGCAGTCAGGGGCAGTCTGGAAACACCATATATTTT. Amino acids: CASSQGQSGNTIYF.

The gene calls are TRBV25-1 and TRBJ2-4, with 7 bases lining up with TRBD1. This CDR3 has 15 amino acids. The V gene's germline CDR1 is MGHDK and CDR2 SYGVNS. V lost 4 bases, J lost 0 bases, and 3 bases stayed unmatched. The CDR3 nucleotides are TGTGCCAGCAGTGCAGGGGGATTAGCCAAAAACATTCAGTACTTC. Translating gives CASSAGGLAKNIQYF.

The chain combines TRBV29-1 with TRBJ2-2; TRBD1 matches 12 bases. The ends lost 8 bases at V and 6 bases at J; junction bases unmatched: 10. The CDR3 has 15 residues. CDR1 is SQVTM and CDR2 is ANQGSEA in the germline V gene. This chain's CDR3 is CSSTGDRGLAGELFF. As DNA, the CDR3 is TGCAGCTCCACCGGGGACAGGGGGCTTGCCGGGGAGCTGTTTTTT.

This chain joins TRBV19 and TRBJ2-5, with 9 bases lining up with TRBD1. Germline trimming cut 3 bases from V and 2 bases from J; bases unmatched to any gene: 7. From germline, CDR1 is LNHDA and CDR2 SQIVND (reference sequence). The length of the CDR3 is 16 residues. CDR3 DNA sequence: TGTGCCAGTAGTATTGGTTGGGACAGGGTGCAAGAGACCCAGTACTTC. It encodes CASSIGWDRVQETQYF.

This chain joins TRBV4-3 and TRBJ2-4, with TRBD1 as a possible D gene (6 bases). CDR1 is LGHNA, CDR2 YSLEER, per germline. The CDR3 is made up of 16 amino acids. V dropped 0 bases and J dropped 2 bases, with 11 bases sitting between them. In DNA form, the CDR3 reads TGCGCCAGCAGCCAAGATTCAGGGGCTTCCAAAAACATTCAGTACTTC. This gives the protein CASSQDSGASKNIQYF.

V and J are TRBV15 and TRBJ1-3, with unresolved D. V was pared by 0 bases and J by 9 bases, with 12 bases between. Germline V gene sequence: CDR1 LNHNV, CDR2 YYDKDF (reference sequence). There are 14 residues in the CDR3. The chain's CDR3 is CATSRDHIPGTIYF. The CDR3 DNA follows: TGTGCCACCAGCAGAGATCACATACCTGGCACCATATATTTT.

CDR3 coding DNA: TGTGCCAGCAGCCCGAGTCCGGGACAGGGCTTCGAGCAGTACTTC. This gives the protein CASSPSPGQGFEQYF. The V gene is TRBV7-3, the J gene TRBJ2-7, with TRBD1 identical over 9 bases. In germline, CDR1 is SGHTA, CDR2 FQGTGA. This CDR3 contains 15 residues. Trimming at V came to 5 bases and at J to 6 bases, leaving 11 bases not matched to a gene. The full variable domain, in which reference TRBV7-3 and TRBJ2-7 provide the parts outside the CDR3, is GAGVSQTPSNKVTEKGKYVELRCDPISGHTALYWYRQSLGQGPEFLIYFQGTGAADDSGLPNDRFFAVRPEGSVSTLKIQRTERGDSAVYLCASSPSPGQGFEQYFGPGTRLTVT.

The CDR3 sequence is CASSLARALQPQHF. The CDR3 DNA is TGTGCCAGCAGCTTGGCCAGGGCCCTTCAGCCCCAGCATTTT. The J gene is TRBJ1-5, the V gene TRBV5-4; weak D call: TRBD1 (5 bases). This CDR3 region has 14 residues. The germline CDR1 and CDR2 sequences are SGHNT and YYREEE (reference sequence). Trimming pared 0 bases from V and 6 bases from J, leaving 10 bases between.

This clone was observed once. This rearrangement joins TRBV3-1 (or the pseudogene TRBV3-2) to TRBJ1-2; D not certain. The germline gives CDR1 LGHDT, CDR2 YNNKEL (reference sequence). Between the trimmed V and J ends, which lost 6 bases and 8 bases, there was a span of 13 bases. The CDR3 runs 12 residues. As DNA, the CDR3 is TGTGCCAGCAGGGAAAGATTGGGCGGCTACACCTTC. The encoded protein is CASRERLGGYTF.

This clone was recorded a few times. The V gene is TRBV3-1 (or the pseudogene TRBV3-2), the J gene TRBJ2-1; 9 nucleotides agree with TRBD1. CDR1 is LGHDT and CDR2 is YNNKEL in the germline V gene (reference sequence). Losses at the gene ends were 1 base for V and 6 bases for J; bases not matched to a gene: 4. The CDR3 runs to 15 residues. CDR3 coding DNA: TGTGCCAGCAGCCAAGGAGGACAGGGGCTCAATGAGCAGTTCTTC. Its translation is CASSQGGQGLNEQFF.